These 15 T cell receptor beta chains originate from one sample sequenced in a study of blood T cell repertoires in COVID-19. Sequencing was performed with immunoSEQ multiplex PCR; in TCRdb, only in-frame clones are kept and a portion is missing. The sample records about 490,000 clones, 70% to 90% being singletons. The material sequenced was peripheral blood. The receptor source for this set is a human donor in a cohort sampled during active COVID-19.

The chain joins TRBV3-1 (or the pseudogene TRBV3-2) to TRBJ2-1; 11 nucleotides line up with TRBD2. The V and J ends lost 8 bases and 9 bases, in that order; junction bases with no gene match: 9. This CDR3 comprises 14 residues. Germline loops: CDR1 LGHDT, CDR2 YNNKEL (reference sequence). CDR3 amino acids: CASEELAGGREQFF. The CDR3 nucleotides read TGTGCCAGCGAGGAGCTAGCGGGAGGCCGTGAGCAGTTCTTC.

The V gene is TRBV7-3, the J gene TRBJ1-5; a weak D match, TRBD1 (5 bases). The CDR3 spans 15 residues. Germline V gene data show CDR1 as SGHTA and CDR2 as FQGTGA. The V gene lost 5 bases and the J gene lost 2 bases, with 13 bases spanning the gap. The chain's CDR3 is CASSPGGTGNQPQHF. In DNA form, the CDR3 reads TGTGCCAGCAGCCCGGGGGGGACGGGCAATCAGCCCCAGCATTTT.

This clone has more than one count but fewer than ten. The chain recombines TRBV15 with TRBJ1-1; the match to TRBD1 covers 8 bases. The CDR3 covers 16 residues. From germline, CDR1 is LNHNV and CDR2 YYDKDF (reference sequence). V shed 5 bases and J 3 bases; nucleotides not matched to a gene: 11. The CDR3 region is CATSAPPTGVDTEAFF. The CDR3 DNA reads as TGTGCCACCAGCGCCCCTCCGACAGGGGTGGACACTGAAGCTTTCTTT.

The chain carries TRBV19 and TRBJ2-4; a weak D match, TRBD1 (5 bases). The ends were cut back, 9 bases at V and 2 bases at J, with 11 bases in the middle. Per germline, CDR1 LNHDA and CDR2 SQIVND (reference sequence). The CDR3 has 13 residues. This chain's CDR3 is CASNQGTKNIQYF. As DNA, the CDR3 is TGTGCCAGCAATCAGGGTACCAAAAACATTCAGTACTTC.

This clone was found once. The rearrangement links TRBV4-3 to TRBJ1-4, with D uncertain. The length of the CDR3 is 15 residues. Germline V gene data show CDR1 as LGHNA and CDR2 as YSLEER. V was trimmed by 0 bases and J by 5 bases, leaving 10 bases between them. For the CDR3, the DNA is TGCGCCAGCAGCCAAGAGAGGAGGGAAAATGAAAAACTGTTTTTT. Translation: CASSQERRENEKLFF.

V usage is TRBV3-1 (or the pseudogene TRBV3-2) and J usage is TRBJ2-7; possibly TRBD1 for D (6 bases). The ends were cut back, 4 bases at V and 1 base at J, with 26 bases in the middle. Germline values: CDR1 LGHDT, CDR2 YNNKEL (reference sequence). The CDR3 consists of 19 residues. The CDR3 DNA reads TGTGCCAGCAGCCGGAGAGCGGACAGATTACATTTTATTTCCTACGAGCAGTACTTC. Protein product: CASSRRADRLHFISYEQYF.

This chain links TRBV19 with TRBJ1-4, with TRBD1 as a possible D gene (6 bases). The CDR3 runs to 14 residues. Trimming removed 4 bases from V and 7 bases from J, with 13 bases in between. Germline V gives CDR1 LNHDA, CDR2 SQIVND (reference sequence). CDR3 nucleotides: TGTGCCAGTAGTAGTACAGGGCTGGGTGAAAAACTGTTTTTT. Translating it yields CASSSTGLGEKLFF.

The V gene is TRBV3-1 (or the pseudogene TRBV3-2), the J gene TRBJ1-2; D might be TRBD1 (5 bases). V shed 4 bases and J shed 2 bases, with 20 bases lying between them. The CDR3 has 17 amino acids. Germline V lookup: CDR1 LGHDT, CDR2 YNNKEL (reference sequence). CDR3 coding DNA: TGTGCCAGCAGCCGTGGACTAGGGGCGGCTGACAACTATGGCTACACCTTC. This encodes CASSRGLGAADNYGYTF.

This clone has a single count. The chain recombines TRBV6-6 with TRBJ2-2; possibly TRBD1 for D (5 bases). The germline gives CDR1 MNHNY, CDR2 SVGAGI (reference sequence). V was pared by 6 bases and J by 5 bases, with 16 bases between. This CDR3 contains 15 residues. The CDR3 protein is CASSRTSQMTGELFF. As DNA, the CDR3 is TGTGCCAGCAGCCGGACAAGTCAGATGACCGGGGAGCTGTTTTTT.

The J gene is TRBJ1-1, the V gene TRBV9; possibly TRBD1 for D (6 bases). Germline-derived CDR1 and CDR2 are SGDLS and YYNGEE. Trimming took 7 bases from V and 0 from J, leaving 10 bases between them. CDR3 size: 13 residues. The CDR3: CASGDTLNTEAFF. The CDR3, as DNA: TGTGCCAGCGGGGACACGCTGAACACTGAAGCTTTCTTT.

V gene TRBV3-1 (or the pseudogene TRBV3-2) combines with J gene TRBJ2-1; 9 bases are shared with TRBD2. Germline V CDR1 and CDR2: LGHDT, YNNKEL (reference sequence). V was pared by 2 bases and J by 4 bases, with 6 bases of the junction left unmatched. The CDR3 has 16 amino acids. The CDR3 DNA is TGTGCCAGCAGCCAACGTAGCGGGGGAGGGTACAATGAGCAGTTCTTC. Residues: CASSQRSGGGYNEQFF.

The gene calls are TRBV3-1 (or the pseudogene TRBV3-2) and TRBJ2-1; no clear D gene. CDR1 is LGHDT, CDR2 YNNKEL, per germline (reference sequence). CDR3 size: 13 residues. The V and J ends lost 4 bases and 12 bases respectively, with 16 bases between them. The CDR3 DNA is TGTGCCAGCAGCCTACTTCTATACCAGGTGCAGTTCTTC. It codes for CASSLLLYQVQFF.

V usage is TRBV4-3 and J usage is TRBJ2-1, with TRBD2 identical over 9 bases. Germline V gene data show CDR1 as LGHNA and CDR2 as YSLEER. V dropped 4 bases and J dropped 5; count of bases not matched to a gene: 9. This CDR3 is built from 16 residues. This CDR3 is CASSPRGGRADNEQFF. CDR3 in DNA: TGCGCCAGCAGCCCAAGAGGCGGGAGGGCCGACAATGAGCAGTTCTTC.

This chain joins TRBV5-1 and TRBJ1-5, with D possibly TRBD1 on 5 matching bases. The CDR3 sequence is 14 residues long. Germline V gene data show CDR1 as SGHRS and CDR2 as YFSETQ. Trimming took off 0 bases at V and 1 base at J, with 5 bases between the two ends. CDR3 residues: CASSLEGSNQPQHF. DNA for the CDR3: TGCGCCAGCAGCTTGGAGGGGAGCAATCAGCCCCAGCATTTT.

The chain links TRBV7-3 to TRBJ2-3, with 7 nucleotides matching TRBD2. The germline V gene encodes CDR1 SGHTA and CDR2 FQGTGA. V gave up 3 bases and J gave up 4 bases; unmatched junction bases: 7. CDR3 length: 15 amino acids. The CDR3 loop reads CASSLIRGSADTQYF. The CDR3 DNA reads TGTGCCAGCAGCTTGATACGCGGGAGCGCAGATACGCAGTATTTT.